This note documents a single T cell receptor (beta chain) sequence. The entry originates in a study of early T cells in non-severe SARS-CoV-2 infection. Looking at the study overall: Sequencing targeted bulk RNA from unsorted whole blood, leaving chains unpaired.

TCRdb reprocessed the 5' RACE reads with MiXCR, giving one entry per CDR3 protein. The sample holds around 20,000 distinct CDR3 sequences, roughly 4% seen once. The CDR3 consists of 14 residues. CDR1 SGDLS and CDR2 YYNGEE come from the germline V gene. The ends were cut back, 4 bases at V and 9 bases at J, with 17 bases in the middle. The receptor's source is an adult who was a healthcare worker with PCR-confirmed SARS-CoV-2 infection or an uninfected control (not recorded which). V and J are TRBV9 and TRBJ2-1; perhaps D is TRBD1 or TRBD2 (5 bases each). Sequenced input: whole blood. This CDR3 reads CASSRDGRAIEQFF. CDR3 bases: TGTGCCAGCAGCAGGGACGGACGGGCGATTGAGCAGTTCTTC.